The 3 T cell receptor beta chains below all came from one sample that was sequenced in a study of CD8+ T cells in alopecia areata. Cutaneous lymph nodes were pooled and cells sorted by CD4, CD8alpha, NKG2D, NKG2ACE and more. RNA extraction was followed by reverse transcription into cDNA, which acted as the sequencing template. The method was immunoSEQ multiplex PCR; TCRdb's version includes in-frame clones alone and lacks a portion of them. The sample includes approximately 300,000 clones, none of them occurring once. The material sequenced was CD4+ T cells sorted from a lymph node. The source is a C3H/HeJ mouse with alopecia areata. As its MHC haplotype, the strain has H2-k.

As to this clone: Gene names are the mouse ones. The read ends 3 residues shy of where the CDR3 ends; the end is completed using the germline J gene. This chain uses TRBV17 with TRBJ1-6; possible D gene TRBD1, 5 bases. TRBJ1-6 is flagged as an ORF with uncertain function. Per germline, CDR1 MNHDT and CDR2 YYDKIL. V lost 0 bases and J 2 bases, leaving 11 bases between the germline ends. The CDR3 sequence is 17 residues long. CDR3 amino acids: CASSRDRGQTYNSPLYF. The sequenced CDR3 bases are TGTGCTAGCAGTAGAGATCGAGGACAAACCTATAATTCGCCC.

The table lists this clone with a few counts. Gene names refer to mouse genes. The read stops 3 residues short of the end of the CDR3; the missing end is completed from the germline J gene. Other DNA sequences in the same sample also yield this CDR3. The rearrangement uses TRBV13-3 and TRBJ1-6; 7 bases fit TRBD1. TRBJ1-6 is treated as an ORF (open reading frame) with a function not yet certain. The CDR3 length is 14 residues. Germline CDR1 is NNHDY and CDR2 is SYVADS. V shed 3 bases and J 5 bases; nucleotides not matched to a gene: 2. CDR3 bases read: TGTGCCAGCAGTGGACAGGGAAATAATTCGCCC. Translated: CASSGQGNNSP. The CDR3, in full, reads CASSGQGNNSPLYF.

This clone occurred a few times. Germline and genes: mouse. The CDR3 is cut off 4 residues early in the read; its end comes from the germline J gene. The chain is built from TRBV13-1 and TRBJ2-5; TRBD2 agrees at 12 bases. V was pared by 3 bases and J by 1 base, with 18 bases of the junction left unmatched. The germline V gene encodes CDR1 NSHNY and CDR2 SYGAGN. There are 21 residues in the CDR3. The CDR3 bases that were read are TGTGCCAGCAGTGCCCTCCCGGGACAGGGGACTGGGGGGATGTACCAAGAC. It specifies CASSALPGQGTGGMYQD. In full, the CDR3 reads CASSALPGQGTGGMYQDTQYF.